The source of this T cell receptor (beta chain) is a study of beta chain features in type 1 diabetes. Sorting with CD45RO/CCR7/CD25/CD127/CD95/CD27 yielded naive, central memory, regulatory and stem-like memory CD4+ cells. Whole-study findings and limits: Type 1 diabetes patients had VDJ junctions that carried fewer insertions and more deletions. cDNA sequencing could over-represent cells with high TCR expression.

Looked up from germline, CDR1 is LGHNA and CDR2 is YSLEER. The CDR3 totals 14 residues. Deletions cut 4 bases from V and 4 bases from J, with 11 bases between. Every isolated RNA sample was fully reverse transcribed, so sequencing captured expressed TCRB transcripts. The read count averaged around 4 million across naive, central memory and regulatory T cell samples. The table came from immunoSEQ multiplex PCR; TCRdb's copy has only in-frame clones and leaves some out. The sample includes 860,000 or so clones, 17% of them seen just once. Details on this clone: The antigen remains undetermined.

The V gene is TRBV4-3, the J gene TRBJ1-5, with D uncertain. Sequencing input: naive CD4+ T cells from blood. The receptor comes from a woman aged 18-30 years in good health. The CDR3 region has the DNA TGCGCCAGCAGCCTTGGGCTTGGGAATCAGCCCCAGCATTTT. Its protein product is CASSLGLGNQPQHF.